These T cell receptor beta chains were read from a single sample in a study of T cell changes during pregnancy in multiple sclerosis. The table came from immunoSEQ multiplex PCR; TCRdb's copy has only in-frame clones and leaves some out. This sample has 51,000 or so clones, with 93% found just once. Sequencing used peripheral blood, obtained in the second trimester of pregnancy. The source of these receptors is a female donor with multiple sclerosis, enrolled in a pregnancy study. Both conserved end residues are part of each CDR3. The order of the fields is V gene, clone size, J gene, D gene, CDR3 protein, CDR3 DNA. The D gene is left open where the match is weak. Clone size, where shown, is once, few, many, or a class for clones that have expanded.

TRBV7-9	-	TRBJ2-2	TRBD1	CASSPVGQGNTGELFF	TGTGCCAGCAGCCCCGTCGGACAGGGAAACACCGGGGAGCTGTTTTTT
TRBV6-1	-	TRBJ2-7	TRBD1	CASTSDRGFSYEQYF	TGTGCCAGCACCTCGGACAGGGGCTTCTCCTACGAGCAGTACTTC
TRBV5-1	-	TRBJ2-4	TRBD1	CASSYYSGTGEGNKNIQYF	TGCGCCAGCAGCTATTACTCCGGGACAGGGGAAGGGAACAAAAACATTCAGTACTTC
TRBV28	-	TRBJ1-2	-	CASSPRGYPNYGYTF	TGTGCCAGCAGTCCGAGGGGGTATCCTAACTATGGCTACACCTTC
TRBV29-1	-	TRBJ1-5	-	CSVASQGNQPQHF	TGCAGCGTTGCTTCCCAGGGGAATCAGCCCCAGCATTTT
TRBV12-1	-	TRBJ1-1	-	CASSFWTAAFF	TGTGCCAGCAGCTTTTGGACAGCGGCTTTCTTT
TRBV10-3	-	TRBJ1-1	TRBD1	CAISDVPGQGMNTEAFF	TGTGCCATCAGTGATGTCCCGGGACAGGGTATGAACACTGAAGCTTTCTTT
TRBV10-3	-	TRBJ2-7	-	CAISTQVYEQYF	TGTGCCATCAGTACCCAGGTCTACGAGCAGTACTTC
TRBV2	-	TRBJ2-5	TRBD2	CATKEVLAEETQYF	TGTGCCACAAAAGAGGTGCTAGCGGAAGAGACCCAGTACTTC
TRBV5-4	-	TRBJ2-1	TRBD2	CASSLRREGPNNEQFF	TGTGCCAGCAGCTTAAGGCGGGAGGGCCCTAACAATGAGCAGTTCTTC
TRBV15	-	TRBJ2-5	TRBD1	CATSRAGQFQETQYF	TGTGCCACCAGCAGAGCGGGACAGTTCCAAGAGACCCAGTACTTC
TRBV27	-	TRBJ2-7	TRBD2	CASSSPGLAGVVYEQYF	TGTGCCAGCAGTTCCCCGGGACTAGCGGGAGTTGTCTACGAGCAGTACTTC
TRBV28	-	TRBJ2-7	TRBD2	CASSLALGTSLDEQYF	TGTGCCAGCAGTTTGGCTCTCGGGACTAGCTTGGACGAGCAGTACTTC
TRBV7-3	once	TRBJ2-1	-	CASSLSVGVSEQFF	TGTGCCAGCAGCTTATCCGTAGGGGTCAGCGAGCAGTTCTTC
TRBV7-9	once	TRBJ2-2	TRBD1	CASSLGTGFFTGELFF	TGTGCCAGCAGCTTAGGGACAGGATTCTTCACCGGGGAGCTGTTTTTT
TRBV29-1	-	TRBJ2-2	-	CSGVNTGELFF	TGCAGCGGAGTGAATACCGGGGAGCTGTTTTTT
TRBV12-5	once	TRBJ2-1	-	CASGLARPLFF	TGTGCTAGTGGTTTAGCGCGGCCCCTGTTCTTC
TRBV29-1	-	TRBJ1-1	-	CSVEELGRGTEAFF	TGCAGCGTTGAAGAGTTAGGAAGGGGTACTGAAGCTTTCTTT
TRBV6-5	-	TRBJ2-7	TRBD1	CASRPTGGNYEQYF	TGTGCCAGCAGGCCGACAGGGGGAAACTACGAGCAGTACTTC
TRBV29-1	-	TRBJ2-7	TRBD2	CSVWTSGAYEQYF	TGCAGCGTGTGGACTAGCGGAGCCTACGAGCAGTACTTC
TRBV27	-	TRBJ1-4	-	CAGQDYSLNEKLFF	TGTGCCGGTCAAGATTACAGCCTTAATGAAAAACTGTTTTTT
TRBV6-5	-	TRBJ2-7	-	CASSYSWSGNYEQYF	TGTGCCAGCAGTTACTCGTGGAGCGGTAACTACGAGCAGTACTTC
TRBV2	-	TRBJ1-2	-	CASSELLRSGYTF	TGTGCCAGCAGTGAGCTTCTCAGGTCCGGCTACACCTTC
TRBV19	-	TRBJ2-1	-	CASSIARESWEQFF	TGTGCCAGTAGTATAGCCCGGGAGTCATGGGAGCAGTTCTTC
TRBV5-4	once	TRBJ2-3	TRBD1	CASSSPTGSTDTQYF	TGTGCCAGCAGCTCACCGACAGGGAGCACAGATACGCAGTATTTT
TRBV10-3	-	TRBJ2-1	TRBD2	CAISESDSGMGDEQFF	TGTGCCATCAGTGAGTCGGATAGCGGGATGGGCGATGAGCAGTTCTTC
TRBV19	-	TRBJ2-2	TRBD2	CASSREWYTGELFF	TGTGCCAGTTCGCGGGAGTGGTACACCGGGGAGCTGTTTTTT
TRBV7-7	-	TRBJ2-3	-	CASSLADGLTDTQYF	TGTGCTAGCAGCTTAGCGGACGGACTCACAGATACGCAGTATTTT
TRBV27	-	TRBJ2-5	-	CASSFRRGVKETQYF	TGTGCCAGCAGTTTTCGGAGGGGAGTAAAAGAGACCCAGTACTTC
TRBV2	-	TRBJ2-5	-	CASSEQGTETQYF	TGTGCCAGCAGTGAACAGGGGACGGAGACCCAGTACTTC
TRBV30	-	TRBJ1-1	TRBD1	CGLSGQGLNTEAFF	TGTGGTTTATCGGGACAGGGGCTGAACACTGAAGCTTTCTTT